Listed below are T cell receptor beta chains from one sample, sequenced in a study of response to subunit inactivated influenza vaccine. TCRdb processed the RT-PCR reads anew with MiXCR; each CDR3 protein has one entry. The sample yields 630,000 or so distinct CDR3 sequences, 15% to 19% seen once. Material: PBMCs from blood, obtained about 13 days after vaccination. The receptors originated from a man aged 45 to 65 who received an inactivated influenza vaccine. Each CDR3 is given with its conserved first and last residue. A D gene is named only where the DNA matches it firmly. Some rows mark clone size as missing; the rest say once, few, many or name a class of expanded clone.

j_gene: TRBJ2-3; abundance: few; v_gene: TRBV5-1; len: 16; d_gene: -; CDR3aa: CASSLDGGGRTDTQYF; CDR3nt: TGCGCCAGCAGCTTGGATGGGGGAGGCCGCACAGATACGCAGTATTTT
j_gene: TRBJ2-3; abundance: -; v_gene: TRBV7-2; len: 13; d_gene: -; CDR3aa: CASTFRGTDTQYF; CDR3nt: TGTGCCAGCACTTTCAGAGGCACAGATACGCAGTATTTT
j_gene: TRBJ2-1; abundance: few; v_gene: TRBV3-1; len: 17; d_gene: -; CDR3aa: CASSHAQREFSHNEQFF; CDR3nt: TGTGCCAGCAGCCACGCCCAACGGGAGTTTTCCCACAATGAGCAGTTCTTC
j_gene: TRBJ2-1; abundance: few; v_gene: TRBV11-2; len: 16; d_gene: TRBD2; CDR3aa: CASSAQLTSRYNEQFF; CDR3nt: TGTGCCAGCAGCGCTCAACTGACTAGCAGATACAATGAGCAGTTCTTC
j_gene: TRBJ1-6; abundance: -; v_gene: TRBV19; len: 14; d_gene: -; CDR3aa: CASSAEGLYSPLHF; CDR3nt: TGTGCCAGTAGCGCGGAGGGCCTTTATTCACCCCTCCACTTT
j_gene: TRBJ2-3; abundance: few; v_gene: TRBV25-1; len: 14; d_gene: -; CDR3aa: CASSEYVQADTQYF; CDR3nt: TGTGCCAGCAGTGAATACGTCCAGGCAGATACGCAGTATTTT
j_gene: TRBJ1-5; abundance: -; v_gene: TRBV6-1; len: 16; d_gene: -; CDR3aa: CASSSRLTGGNQPQHF; CDR3nt: TGTGCCAGCAGCTCAAGACTCACCGGCGGCAATCAGCCCCAGCATTTT
j_gene: TRBJ2-3; abundance: -; v_gene: TRBV29-1; len: 12; d_gene: -; CDR3aa: CSLTPGQDTQYF; CDR3nt: TGCAGCCTAACCCCGGGTCAGGATACGCAGTATTTT
j_gene: TRBJ2-1; abundance: -; v_gene: TRBV6-1; len: 15; d_gene: TRBD2; CDR3aa: CASRPPGLELHEQFF; CDR3nt: TGTGCCAGCAGGCCTCCGGGACTAGAATTGCATGAGCAGTTCTTC
j_gene: TRBJ2-1; abundance: -; v_gene: TRBV20-1; len: 16; d_gene: -; CDR3aa: CSARENGRGTYNEQFF; CDR3nt: TGCAGTGCTAGGGAGAACGGGAGAGGGACCTACAATGAGCAGTTCTTC
j_gene: TRBJ1-3; abundance: few; v_gene: TRBV25-1; len: 15; d_gene: TRBD1; CDR3aa: CASSETGGSGNTIYF; CDR3nt: TGTGCCAGCAGTGAGACAGGGGGCTCTGGAAACACCATATATTTT
j_gene: TRBJ1-5; abundance: -; v_gene: TRBV7-2; len: 13; d_gene: -; CDR3aa: CASSARRGPPQHF; CDR3nt: TGTGCCAGCAGCGCCAGGAGAGGCCCGCCCCAGCATTTT
j_gene: TRBJ2-3; abundance: -; v_gene: TRBV12-3/TRBV12-4; len: 13; d_gene: -; CDR3aa: CASSSPWADTQYF; CDR3nt: TGTGCCAGCAGTTCTCCTTGGGCAGATACGCAGTATTTT
j_gene: TRBJ2-7; abundance: -; v_gene: TRBV3-1; len: 17; d_gene: TRBD1; CDR3aa: CASSQLGTGTGLNEQYF; CDR3nt: TGTGCCAGCAGCCAACTGGGGACCGGGACAGGGCTTAACGAGCAGTACTTC
j_gene: TRBJ2-3; abundance: -; v_gene: TRBV12-3/TRBV12-4; len: 15; d_gene: TRBD2; CDR3aa: CASSFFSGSTDTQYF; CDR3nt: TGTGCCAGCAGTTTTTTTAGCGGGAGCACAGATACGCAGTATTTT
j_gene: TRBJ2-1; abundance: few; v_gene: TRBV15; len: 17; d_gene: TRBD1; CDR3aa: CATSRPTRQGSYNEQFF; CDR3nt: TGTGCCACCAGCAGACCCACCAGACAGGGCTCCTACAATGAGCAGTTCTTC
j_gene: TRBJ1-1; abundance: -; v_gene: TRBV6-5; len: 17; d_gene: -; CDR3aa: CASSVRRNWDLNTEAFF; CDR3nt: TGTGCCAGCAGTGTACGTCGAAATTGGGACCTGAACACTGAAGCTTTCTTT
j_gene: TRBJ2-2; abundance: many; v_gene: TRBV3-1; len: 14; d_gene: TRBD1; CDR3aa: CASFGQGNTGELFF; CDR3nt: TGTGCCAGCTTCGGACAGGGGAACACCGGGGAGCTGTTTTTT
j_gene: TRBJ1-1; abundance: -; v_gene: TRBV11-2; len: 14; d_gene: -; CDR3aa: CASSTQGFGAEAFF; CDR3nt: TGTGCCAGCAGCACACAGGGCTTTGGGGCTGAAGCTTTCTTT
j_gene: TRBJ2-5; abundance: -; v_gene: TRBV2; len: 14; d_gene: -; CDR3aa: CASSGGPAGETQYF; CDR3nt: TGTGCCAGCAGTGGGGGACCCGCGGGTGAGACCCAGTACTTC
j_gene: TRBJ2-5; abundance: -; v_gene: TRBV10-3; len: 18; d_gene: TRBD2; CDR3aa: CAISHGLAGGGSQETQYF; CDR3nt: TGTGCCATCAGCCATGGACTAGCGGGAGGGGGCAGCCAAGAGACCCAGTACTTC
j_gene: TRBJ2-7; abundance: few; v_gene: TRBV4-2; len: 17; d_gene: TRBD2; CDR3aa: CASSQELGTSGVYEQYF; CDR3nt: TGTGCCAGCAGCCAAGAATTGGGGACTAGCGGGGTTTACGAGCAGTACTTC
j_gene: TRBJ2-7; abundance: -; v_gene: TRBV11-2; len: 13; d_gene: -; CDR3aa: CASSALRGDEQYF; CDR3nt: TGTGCCAGCAGCGCCCTAAGGGGGGACGAGCAGTACTTC
j_gene: TRBJ2-5; abundance: -; v_gene: TRBV7-2; len: 14; d_gene: -; CDR3aa: CASSLEQGHETQYF; CDR3nt: TGTGCCAGCAGCTTAGAACAGGGTCACGAGACCCAGTACTTC
j_gene: TRBJ1-5; abundance: few; v_gene: TRBV6-1; len: 15; d_gene: TRBD1; CDR3aa: CASRPGQVLNQPQHF; CDR3nt: TGTGCCAGCAGACCCGGACAGGTTCTTAATCAGCCCCAGCATTTT
j_gene: TRBJ2-3; abundance: -; v_gene: TRBV9; len: 15; d_gene: -; CDR3aa: CASSPRLGDSDTQYF; CDR3nt: TGTGCCAGCAGCCCGCGACTAGGCGACAGCGATACGCAGTATTTT
j_gene: TRBJ2-1; abundance: few; v_gene: TRBV3-1; len: 16; d_gene: -; CDR3aa: CASSQSGTAGINEQFF; CDR3nt: TGTGCCAGCAGCCAATCCGGTACAGCGGGTATCAATGAGCAGTTCTTC
j_gene: TRBJ2-7; abundance: -; v_gene: TRBV12-3/TRBV12-4; len: 15; d_gene: -; CDR3aa: CASTQGGGRTYEQYF; CDR3nt: TGTGCCAGCACCCAAGGAGGGGGTCGAACCTACGAGCAGTACTTC
j_gene: TRBJ1-1; abundance: -; v_gene: TRBV10-3; len: 13; d_gene: -; CDR3aa: CAVGGLFGTEAFF; CDR3nt: TGTGCCGTCGGAGGGTTGTTTGGCACTGAAGCTTTCTTT
j_gene: TRBJ2-3; abundance: -; v_gene: TRBV20-1; len: 14; d_gene: TRBD2; CDR3aa: CSATSGKSPDTQYF; CDR3nt: TGCAGTGCAACTAGCGGGAAGAGCCCAGATACGCAGTATTTT
j_gene: TRBJ2-3; abundance: -; v_gene: TRBV20-1; len: 11; d_gene: -; CDR3aa: CSALDSDTQYF; CDR3nt: TGCAGTGCCCTAGACAGTGATACGCAGTATTTT
j_gene: TRBJ2-7; abundance: -; v_gene: TRBV6-1; len: 13; d_gene: -; CDR3aa: CATIVQGNYEQYF; CDR3nt: TGTGCCACCATAGTACAGGGCAACTACGAGCAGTACTTC
j_gene: TRBJ2-7; abundance: -; v_gene: TRBV6-1; len: 15; d_gene: TRBD1; CDR3aa: CASSNTGGRGYEQYF; CDR3nt: TGTGCCAGCAGCAATACAGGGGGTAGAGGGTACGAGCAGTACTTC
j_gene: TRBJ1-1; abundance: -; v_gene: TRBV20-1; len: 14; d_gene: -; CDR3aa: CSASGGAPSTEAFF; CDR3nt: TGCAGTGCTAGCGGCGGCGCCCCGAGCACTGAAGCTTTCTTT
j_gene: TRBJ2-3; abundance: -; v_gene: TRBV19; len: 14; d_gene: -; CDR3aa: CASSTDSGTDTQYF; CDR3nt: TGTGCCAGTAGTACGGATAGCGGTACAGATACGCAGTATTTT
j_gene: TRBJ2-1; abundance: -; v_gene: TRBV23-1; len: 16; d_gene: -; CDR3aa: CASSQLSRRTYNEQFF; CDR3nt: TGCGCCAGCAGTCAATTATCACGGAGGACCTACAATGAGCAGTTCTTC
j_gene: TRBJ2-3; abundance: many; v_gene: TRBV7-8; len: 13; d_gene: -; CDR3aa: CASSPLLPDTQYF; CDR3nt: TGTGCCAGCAGCCCTCTTCTGCCAGATACGCAGTATTTT
j_gene: TRBJ1-4; abundance: few; v_gene: TRBV29-1; len: 13; d_gene: TRBD1; CDR3aa: CSVGGTANEKLFF; CDR3nt: TGCAGCGTTGGGGGGACAGCAAATGAAAAACTGTTTTTT
j_gene: TRBJ2-7; abundance: -; v_gene: TRBV12-3/TRBV12-4; len: 15; d_gene: TRBD1; CDR3aa: CASSRFDRAPYEQYF; CDR3nt: TGTGCCAGCAGTCGCTTTGACAGGGCACCCTACGAGCAGTACTTC
j_gene: TRBJ2-3; abundance: few; v_gene: TRBV7-9; len: 17; d_gene: -; CDR3aa: CASSLAAGPAGTDTQYF; CDR3nt: TGTGCCAGCAGCTTAGCGGCAGGCCCCGCGGGCACAGATACGCAGTATTTT
j_gene: TRBJ1-1; abundance: -; v_gene: TRBV11-1; len: 14; d_gene: -; CDR3aa: CASSLTELNTEAFF; CDR3nt: TGTGCCAGCAGCTTGACCGAATTGAACACTGAAGCTTTCTTT
j_gene: TRBJ2-5; abundance: -; v_gene: TRBV5-5; len: 12; d_gene: -; CDR3aa: CASSLDYETQYF; CDR3nt: TGTGCCAGCAGCTTGGATTACGAGACCCAGTACTTC
j_gene: TRBJ1-1; abundance: many; v_gene: TRBV7-9; len: 14; d_gene: TRBD1; CDR3aa: CASRGTGLNTEAFF; CDR3nt: TGTGCCAGCAGGGGGACAGGATTGAACACTGAAGCTTTCTTT
j_gene: TRBJ2-1; abundance: few; v_gene: TRBV29-1; len: 14; d_gene: TRBD2; CDR3aa: CSVEGLADYNEQFF; CDR3nt: TGCAGCGTTGAAGGGCTAGCGGACTACAATGAGCAGTTCTTC
j_gene: TRBJ1-4; abundance: -; v_gene: TRBV20-1; len: 14; d_gene: TRBD1; CDR3aa: CSARQGAGNEKLFF; CDR3nt: TGCAGTGCACGGCAGGGGGCTGGGAATGAAAAACTGTTTTTT
j_gene: TRBJ1-1; abundance: few; v_gene: TRBV4-2; len: 13; d_gene: -; CDR3aa: CASSQAKGTEAFF; CDR3nt: TGTGCCAGCAGCCAAGCGAAGGGCACTGAAGCTTTCTTT
j_gene: TRBJ2-1; abundance: -; v_gene: TRBV18; len: 16; d_gene: -; CDR3aa: CASSRGDRWIYNEQFF; CDR3nt: TGTGCCAGCTCACGGGGGGACAGATGGATCTACAATGAGCAGTTCTTC
j_gene: TRBJ1-6; abundance: -; v_gene: TRBV3-1; len: 15; d_gene: -; CDR3aa: CASSPASRANSPLHF; CDR3nt: TGTGCCAGCAGCCCGGCGAGCAGGGCTAATTCACCCCTCCACTTT